The clone carrying this T cell receptor beta chain has just a few counts. The data derive from a study of read filtering for tumor transcriptome and immune sequencing. As for the study in general: R-ISS stage counts were about 8 for I, approximately 15 for II, roughly seven for III. IR-seq gave about 3.5 to 11 million TCR reads per sample; RNA-seq gave 85 to 1273.

Every patient had bone marrow sampled while the disease was active. Trimming removed 5 bases at V and 1 base at J, with 15 bases between. Germline lookup yields CDR1 SGHTA and CDR2 FQGTGA. This CDR3 spans 16 amino acids. Molecular barcoded adaptors covering alpha/delta and beta/gamma chains were used on around 370 ng RNA. Each CDR3 protein is one row after TCRdb ran MiXCR on the reads. The repertoire holds 50,000 or so distinct CDR3 sequences, with 12% as singletons. Sequencing was performed on a population of CD138-negative cells sorted from bone marrow. V gene TRBV7-3 combines with J gene TRBJ2-1, with D maybe TRBD2 (6 bases). This clonotype originated in a donor over 35 with multiple myeloma. The CDR3 region has the DNA TGTGCCAGCAGCCCCCACACTAGCTGGTCCTACAATGAGCAGTTCTTC. The encoded protein is CASSPHTSWSYNEQFF.